This note documents a single T cell receptor beta chain sequence. Its antigen remains unidentified. Base qualities are not provided; no much larger clone lies one nucleotide away. There are 14 amino acids in the CDR3, from cysteine to phenylalanine inclusive. Here the CDR3 DNA is all that survives: 42 bases in frame from base 1. According to the germline V gene, CDR1 reads SGHRS and CDR2 reads YFSETQ. Trimming removed 3 bases from V and 3 bases from J, leaving 10 bases between the germline ends. This specimen belongs to a study of T cells after yellow fever vaccination (dated by TCRdb to about 2019). Broadly, across the study: The SMART-Seq v4 Ultra Low Input RNA kit was used to prepare libraries from fractions with low cell numbers. Bulk TCR alpha and beta repertoires were sequenced longitudinally to track T-cell clones before and after primary and booster YFV17D yellow fever vaccination. Blood was drawn at multiple timepoints before and after primary and secondary immunization, with bulk PBMC replicates and cell subsets isolated. The cohort comprised two healthy male donors, one aged 18 to 29 and one aged 30 to 40 years. What the work shows at the level of the full study, not this receptor alone: The secondary T-cell response was found to be weaker but faster than the primary response, with a peak reached on day 5 rather than on day 15. A small share of clonotypes occurred in both CD4 and CD8 compartments, likely arising from convergent recombination. Computational filtering was required because FACS-sorted repertoires could contain abundant contaminating clonotypes from the bulk population. Because the study included only two donors, the extent to which the findings can be generalized is limited. Most clones expanded after primary vaccination (around 96% of CD4 and roughly 88% of CD8) were re-detected after the booster, suggesting that broad memory maintenance occurred.

The sequencer was an Illumina NovaSeq 6000. TCR cDNA was made using 5'RACE template switching, a step that added a universal primer site and unique molecular identifiers. cDNA synthesis was primed from both the TCR alpha and TCR beta constant segments. Libraries were amplified in two PCR steps, with sample barcodes and sequencing adapters added in the second step. Sequencing of libraries was done on Illumina HiSeq 2500 (2x100 bp) or NovaSeq (2x150 bp). On the authors' methods: MIGEC handled demultiplexing of reads and collapsing into UMI consensus sequences, while MiXCR performed V(D)J alignment. Vaccine-responding clonotypes were identified with edgeR using replicate PBMC samples, with FDR below 0.01 and a log2 fold change above 5 up to day 15 being required. Bulk clonotypes were assigned CD4 or CD8 identity according to which sequenced CD4 or CD8 repertoire held them at higher abundance. Through fastp at Q25 and MiXCR, TCRdb rebuilt clones from the public reads, retaining in-frame beta chains. For every CDR3 protein sequence, its rows merge into one entry that carries the most common genes and DNA. What appears here as the V and J calls and clone size reflects TCRdb's work, not the paper's. The sample contains about 340,000 distinct CDR3 sequences, roughly an eighth of them found a single time. The leading ten clones occupy 3.2% of the sample.

Read against the paper, the sample's treatment or condition label means: live attenuated yellow fever vaccine strain. PBMCs were isolated from peripheral blood using a standard Ficoll-Paque protocol. CD4 and CD8 T-cell fractions were isolated with Dynabeads CD4 and CD8 positive selection kits. TriZol was used to extract RNA from bulk PBMCs, CD4 and CD8 fractions, and dextramer-positive and dextramer-negative fractions. In this chain, TRBV5-1 is recombined with TRBJ2-1; the D gene remains uncertain. Source: CD4+ T cells sorted from PBMCs, taken 15 days after the yellow fever booster vaccination. This clonotype originated in a man between 18 and 35 years old who received the YFV17D yellow fever vaccine. Read as DNA, the sequence is TGCGCCAGCAGCTGGGGAACGAACTACAATGAGCAGTTCTTC. It codes for CASSWGTNYNEQFF.